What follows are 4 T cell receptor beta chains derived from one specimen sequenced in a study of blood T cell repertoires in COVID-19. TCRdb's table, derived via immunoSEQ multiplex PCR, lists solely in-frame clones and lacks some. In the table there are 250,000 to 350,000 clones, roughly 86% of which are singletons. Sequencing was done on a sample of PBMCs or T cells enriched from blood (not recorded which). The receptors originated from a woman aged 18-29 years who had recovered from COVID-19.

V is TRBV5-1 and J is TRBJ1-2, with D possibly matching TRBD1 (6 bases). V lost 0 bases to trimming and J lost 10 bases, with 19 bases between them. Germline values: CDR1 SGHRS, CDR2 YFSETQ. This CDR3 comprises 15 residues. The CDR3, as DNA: TGCGCCAGCAGCTTGGGTGCACCGAGACAGGCGGCCTACACCTTC. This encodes CASSLGAPRQAAYTF. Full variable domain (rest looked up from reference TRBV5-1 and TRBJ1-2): KAGVTQTPRYLIKTRGQQVTLSCSPISGHRSVSWYQQTPGQGLQFLFEYFSETQRNKGNFPGRFSGRQFSNSRSEMNVSTLELGDSALYLCASSLGAPRQAAYTFGSGTRLTVV.

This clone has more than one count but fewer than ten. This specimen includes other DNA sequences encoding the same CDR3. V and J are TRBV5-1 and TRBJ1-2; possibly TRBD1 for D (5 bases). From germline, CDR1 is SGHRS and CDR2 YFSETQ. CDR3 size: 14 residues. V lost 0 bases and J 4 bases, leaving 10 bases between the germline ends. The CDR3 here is CASSLEGLSYGYTF. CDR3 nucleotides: TGCGCCAGCAGCTTGGAGGGGCTGAGCTATGGCTACACCTTC.

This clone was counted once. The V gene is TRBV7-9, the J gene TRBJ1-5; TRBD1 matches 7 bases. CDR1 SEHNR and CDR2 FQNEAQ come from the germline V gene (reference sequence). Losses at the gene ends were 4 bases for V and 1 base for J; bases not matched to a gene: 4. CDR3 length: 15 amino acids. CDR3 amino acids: CASSSTGESNQPQHF. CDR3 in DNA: TGTGCCAGCAGCTCAACAGGGGAAAGCAATCAGCCCCAGCATTTT. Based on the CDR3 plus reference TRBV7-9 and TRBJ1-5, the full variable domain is DTGVSQNPRHKITKRGQNVTFRCDPISEHNRLYWYRQTLGQGPEFLTYFQNEAQLEKSRLLSDRFSAERPKGSFSTLEIQRTEQGDSAMYLCASSSTGESNQPQHFGDGTRLSIL.

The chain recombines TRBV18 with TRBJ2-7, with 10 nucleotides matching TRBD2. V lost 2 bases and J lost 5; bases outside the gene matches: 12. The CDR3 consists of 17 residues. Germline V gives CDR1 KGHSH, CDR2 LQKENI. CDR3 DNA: TGTGCCAGCTCACCAAGGGCCCAGGCTAGCGGGAGTAACGAGCAGTACTTC. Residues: CASSPRAQASGSNEQYF.